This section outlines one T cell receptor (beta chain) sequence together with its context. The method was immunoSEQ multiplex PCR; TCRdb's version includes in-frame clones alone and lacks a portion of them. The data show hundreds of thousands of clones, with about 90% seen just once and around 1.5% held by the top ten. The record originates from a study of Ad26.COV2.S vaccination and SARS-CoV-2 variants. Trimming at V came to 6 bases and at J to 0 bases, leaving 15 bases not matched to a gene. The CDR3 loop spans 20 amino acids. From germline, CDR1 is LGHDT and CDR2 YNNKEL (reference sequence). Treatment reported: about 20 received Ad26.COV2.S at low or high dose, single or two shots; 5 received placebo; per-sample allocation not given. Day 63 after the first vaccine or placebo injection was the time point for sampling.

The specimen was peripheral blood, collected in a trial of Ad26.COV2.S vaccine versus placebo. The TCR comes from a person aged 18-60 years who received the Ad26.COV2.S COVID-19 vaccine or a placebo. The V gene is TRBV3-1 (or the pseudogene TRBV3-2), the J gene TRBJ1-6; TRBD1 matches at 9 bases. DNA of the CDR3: TGTGCCAGCAGGCAAACCCAGGACAGGGGTGGGAGCTCCTATAATTCACCCCTCCACTTT. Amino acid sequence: CASRQTQDRGGSSYNSPLHF.